This is a list of T cell receptor beta chains from one sample in a study of CD8 T cells in ankylosing spondylitis. In TCRdb, the 5' RACE reads were re-called with MiXCR into one record per CDR3 protein. The table includes a few hundred thousand distinct CDR3 sequences, over 15% detected once. Sequencing was performed on blood, either unsorted or a sorted T cell fraction (not recorded which). The receptor source for this set is a male donor with ankylosing spondylitis or in good health (not recorded which). Both conserved end residues are trimmed from each CDR3. A D gene is named only where the DNA matches it firmly.

V	D	length	CDR3
TRBV18	TRBD2	12	ASSPGTSRETQY
TRBV29-1	.	11	SGTDGATDTQY
TRBV12-3/TRBV12-4	TRBD1	13	ASSQRTGGTYGYT
TRBV20-1	TRBD1	12	SAIGTGENYGYT
TRBV3-1	TRBD2	14	ASSQTSGSIQNIQY
TRBV5-1	TRBD1	13	ASSQGQSNTGELF
TRBV12-3/TRBV12-4	TRBD2	14	ASTQQGLAMADTQY
TRBV12-3/TRBV12-4	TRBD2	13	ASSLGGGAYNEQF
TRBV20-1	.	11	SAGGTSTDTQY
TRBV20-1	TRBD2	12	SARTGLEVSEQF
TRBV28	.	11	ASSYGADQPQH
TRBV5-1	TRBD2	13	ASSLALAGYNEQF
TRBV20-1	.	13	SARLPGRYTDTQY
TRBV20-1	TRBD2	16	SARAASGRHANTGELF
TRBV4-2	.	18	ASSGPTGGVLPFSTDTQY
TRBV23-1	.	13	ASSQSRDTEETQY
TRBV2	TRBD2	12	ASSRLAGVNEQF
TRBV5-1	.	13	ASSLARGDTDTQY
TRBV12-3/TRBV12-4	.	14	ASSLGQGHSNEKLF
TRBV5-4	.	13	ASSETKGLEETQY
TRBV4-1	TRBD2	13	ASSQDRGSGYEQF
TRBV12-5	TRBD1	14	ASGLPGQGANQPQH
TRBV10-3	TRBD1	14	AISETRDSLNYGYT
TRBV20-1	.	14	SARDLMGDRSETQY
TRBV25-1	TRBD1	13	ASSTPDRVGSPLH
TRBV20-1	TRBD2	13	SARLAGGRTDTQY
TRBV5-1	.	14	ASSLGIITMNTEAF
TRBV4-1	.	14	ASSQVTGVNTGELF
TRBV28	.	11	ASSLSRAGLLF
TRBV20-1	TRBD2	13	SASGSGRAYNEQF
TRBV7-3	.	15	ASSPHPTGGNTDTQY
TRBV9	.	11	ASRVEPHGEQF
TRBV12-3/TRBV12-4	.	13	ASSLIVGFNQPQH
TRBV12-3/TRBV12-4	.	8	TSGDNEQF
TRBV7-2	.	11	ASSLTISETQY
TRBV20-1	.	11	SARTGLQETQY
TRBV18	.	14	ASSPVRGPDTSPLH
TRBV27	TRBD1	16	ASSSHVRQGARGYGYT
TRBV15	.	11	ATRAGARTEAF
TRBV6-6	.	11	ASSSFVVDGYT
TRBV7-9	.	12	TSSLAANTGELF
TRBV5-1	.	14	ASSSQVQGVGNTIY
TRBV7-3	TRBD1	15	ASSLYGTGGKSNEQF
TRBV7-2	.	12	ASSLARGLYGYT
TRBV3-1	.	15	ASSQVWTLSNTGELF
TRBV29-1	.	12	SVVPGLTQETQY
TRBV5-1	.	14	ASSFSGGPTNEKLF
TRBV20-1	.	12	SALARHTNTEAF
TRBV28	.	11	ASSPTVIDTQY
TRBV27	.	10	ASSLSGSVPY
TRBV5-5	TRBD1	12	VSSPPDRGNEQF
TRBV5-1	.	14	ASSLGRIQRYNEQF